This record looks at one T cell receptor (beta chain) sequence and its context. The record originates from a study of T cell responses to AZD1222 COVID-19 vaccine. The germline CDR1 and CDR2 sequences are MGHRA and YSYEKL. The CDR3 extends over 15 amino acids. V lost 2 bases and J lost 7, with 17 bases in between. Data came from immunoSEQ multiplex PCR; TCRdb stores just in-frame clones and leaves some out. The sample includes about 260,000 clones, 80% to 95% seen only once; the top ten take 0.55%. This receptor was obtained from an adult in good health. The chain links TRBV4-1 to TRBJ1-1; the D is unclear. The specimen comprised peripheral blood, sampled on day 0 of AZD1222 vaccination. The DNA for the CDR3 is TGCGCCAGCAGCCAACCCCCCAGGAGCCAGCATGAAGCTTTCTTT. Translated, it gives CASSQPPRSQHEAFF.